A single sample is the source of the 23 T cell receptor beta chains below, sequenced in a study of blood T cells in healthy people across ages (dated by TCRdb to about 2015). Libraries came from 5' RACE. Data came from an Illumina HiSeq 2500. A second PCR of about 6 to 11 cycles was performed with a sample-barcoded 5' primer and a J-beta primer mix. Through fastp at Q25 and MiXCR, TCRdb rebuilt clones from the public reads, retaining in-frame beta chains. For every CDR3 protein sequence, its rows merge into one entry that carries the most common genes and DNA. Here the sample has 750,000 or so distinct CDR3 sequences; approximately 25% occur a single time. The top ten constitute roughly 9% of the sample. The same data also contributed to another study, on T cells of mothers and their children.

The specimen was blood. These receptors all stem from a boy between 10 and 17 years old in good health.

This clonotype has ten or more counts. The rearrangement uses TRBV5-1 and TRBJ2-1; D gene uncertain. Between the trimmed V and J ends, which lost 3 bases and 0 bases, there was a span of 7 bases. In germline, CDR1 is SGHRS, CDR2 YFSETQ. The CDR3 covers 14 residues. The chain's CDR3 is CASSSASSYNEQFF. CDR3 sequence (DNA): TGCGCCAGCAGCTCAGCGAGCTCCTACAATGAGCAGTTCTTC.

The CDR3 loop reads CASSGDSYTGELFF. CDR3 DNA sequence: TGTGCCAGCAGTGGGGACAGTTACACCGGGGAGCTGTTTTTT. The rearrangement links TRBV2 to TRBJ2-2; 7 nucleotides agree with TRBD1. CDR3 length: 14 residues. Germline loops: CDR1 SNHLY, CDR2 FYNNEI. V shed 4 bases, J shed 3 bases, and the junction held 2 bases outside the gene matches.

This chain's CDR3 is CASSYGMGTEAFF. The DNA of the CDR3 is TGTGCCAGCAGCTATGGGATGGGCACTGAAGCTTTCTTT. The chain combines TRBV7-8 with TRBJ1-1; D unclear. The length of the CDR3 is 13 residues. V lost 4 bases and J lost 4, with 10 bases in between. Germline V lookup: CDR1 SGHVS, CDR2 FQNEAQ. The full variable domain, in which reference TRBV7-8 and TRBJ1-1 provide the parts outside the CDR3, is GAGVSQSPRYKVAKRGQDVALRCDPISGHVSLFWYQQALGQGPEFLTYFQNEAQLDKSGLPSDRFFAERPEGSVSTLKIQRTQQEDSAVYLCASSYGMGTEAFFGQGTRLTVV.

The chain joins TRBV7-8 to TRBJ2-3, with 8 positions matching TRBD2. CDR3 length equals 20 residues. Germline-derived CDR1 and CDR2 are SGHVS and FQNEAQ. Trimming took 2 bases from V and 5 from J; bases not matched to a gene: 21. CDR3 in DNA: TGTGCCAGCAGCTTACTCCATTCGTCGGGAATAGCGGGGACCAAAGATACGCAGTATTTT. Its protein is CASSLLHSSGIAGTKDTQYF.

The CDR3 DNA reads TGCGCCAGCAGAGGTTCCCGGGCCGGGGTCAGGAACACTGAAGCTTTCTTT. It specifies CASRGSRAGVRNTEAFF. The chain is built from TRBV5-1 and TRBJ1-1, with D hard to call. Germline V CDR1 and CDR2: SGHRS, YFSETQ. The length of the CDR3 is 17 residues. V shed 5 bases and J shed 1 base, with 21 bases lying between them. Full variable domain (outside the CDR3, taken from reference TRBV5-1 and TRBJ1-1): KAGVTQTPRYLIKTRGQQVTLSCSPISGHRSVSWYQQTPGQGLQFLFEYFSETQRNKGNFPGRFSGRQFSNSRSEMNVSTLELGDSALYLCASRGSRAGVRNTEAFFGQGTRLTVV.

This rearrangement joins TRBV27 to TRBJ2-5; D unclear. The end of the DNA aligns better with TRBJ2-1, so the J call may be wrong. The germline V gene has CDR1 MNHEY and CDR2 SMNVEV (reference sequence). The CDR3 is 13 amino acids. This CDR3 reads CASSFPGAPEQFF. The CDR3 DNA reads TGTGCCAGCAGTTTTCCCGGCGCCCCTGAGCAGTTCTTC.

This clonotype was counted between two and nine times. The V gene is TRBV19, the J gene TRBJ2-7; D is possibly TRBD2 (7 bases). CDR3 length: 15 residues. The V gene's germline CDR1 is LNHDA and CDR2 SQIVND (reference sequence). Deletions cut 2 bases from V and 0 bases from J, with 11 bases between. The CDR3 nucleotides are TGTGCCAGTAGTATAACGGGGGGCTACTCCTACGAGCAGTACTTC. Its protein is CASSITGGYSYEQYF.

CDR3 sequence: CASGGTKETQYF. CDR3 nucleotides: TGCGCCAGCGGGGGGACAAAAGAGACCCAGTACTTC. The V gene is TRBV5-1, the J gene TRBJ2-5; either TRBD1 or TRBD2 may supply D (6 bases each). Germline V gives CDR1 SGHRS, CDR2 YFSETQ. The CDR3 sequence is 12 residues long. Trimming pared 7 bases from V and 3 bases from J, leaving 10 bases between.

This clonotype came up once. The chain uses TRBV29-1 and TRBJ2-2; no clear D gene. The CDR3 extends over 12 amino acids. CDR1 SQVTM and CDR2 ANQGSEA come from the germline V gene. V lost 8 bases and J 6 bases, leaving 13 bases between the germline ends. As DNA, the CDR3 is TGCAGCAGCCAGACTCGGCCCGGGGAGCTGTTTTTT. Its translation is CSSQTRPGELFF.

Only a few counts were recorded for this clonotype. The genes are TRBV5-1 and TRBJ2-1, with D perhaps TRBD2 (6 bases). Germline lookup yields CDR1 SGHRS and CDR2 YFSETQ. The CDR3 is 15 residues long. V was trimmed by 2 bases and J by 5 bases, leaving 14 bases between them. The CDR3 loop is CASSLRPGGNNEQFF. In DNA form, the CDR3 reads TGCGCCAGCAGCTTACGGCCTGGGGGGAACAATGAGCAGTTCTTC.

V gene TRBV20-1 combines with J gene TRBJ2-5, with D possibly being TRBD2 (5 bases). The ends were cut back, 0 bases at V and 5 bases at J, with 16 bases in the middle. This CDR3 is built from 15 residues. Looked up from germline, CDR1 is DFQATT and CDR2 is SNEGSKA (reference sequence). CDR3 bases: TGCAGTGCTAGAGATGAGAAGGGTTCGGGGGAGACCCAGTACTTC. Translating it yields CSARDEKGSGETQYF.

This chain uses TRBV28 with TRBJ2-7, with D maybe TRBD2 (6 bases). The CDR3 has 13 residues. The germline V gene has CDR1 MDHEN and CDR2 SYDVKM. Trimming removed 2 bases from V and 6 bases from J, with 11 bases in between. CDR3 in amino acids: CASSLRLGIEQYF. For the CDR3, the DNA is TGTGCCAGCAGTTTAAGACTAGGCATCGAGCAGTACTTC.

This clonotype was counted only a few times. J is TRBJ1-4 and V is TRBV4-1, with no clear D. The V end was cut by 0 bases, the J end by 10 bases, with 9 bases between. CDR1 and CDR2 from the germline V gene are MGHRA and YSYEKL. This CDR3 is built from 13 residues. In DNA form, the CDR3 reads TGCGCCAGCAGCCAAGATCCGCCATCAAAACTGTTTTTT. The encoded protein is CASSQDPPSKLFF.

This clonotype was recorded once. V gene TRBV20-1 combines with J gene TRBJ2-5; tentatively, D is TRBD2 (6 bases). The closer fit of TRBJ2-7 to the DNA end suggests the J call may be wrong. The germline gives CDR1 DFQATT, CDR2 SNEGSKA (reference sequence). CDR3 size: 15 residues. The chain's CDR3 is CSARGYWRDPYEQYF. DNA of the CDR3: TGCAGTGCTAGAGGATATTGGCGGGACCCCTACGAGCAGTACTTC.

This chain uses TRBV14 with TRBJ1-1; D is undetermined. The V gene's germline CDR1 is SGHDN and CDR2 FVKESK. The V end was cut by 1 base, the J end by 3 bases, with 12 bases between. The CDR3 loop spans 15 amino acids. DNA for the CDR3: TGTGCCAGCAGCCAAGTATCTTACATCTACACTGAAGCTTTCTTT. Translating it yields CASSQVSYIYTEAFF.

The V and J genes are TRBV5-1 and TRBJ2-7; 10 nucleotides line up with TRBD2. The CDR3 loop spans 16 amino acids. The trim removed 1 base at V and 2 bases at J, leaving 6 bases unmatched. Germline lookup yields CDR1 SGHRS and CDR2 YFSETQ. Written as DNA, the CDR3 is TGCGCCAGCAGCTTGCCCGGGACTAGCGAGACCTACGAGCAGTACTTC. This encodes CASSLPGTSETYEQYF.

The rearrangement joins TRBV19 to TRBJ2-1, with D perhaps matching TRBD1 or TRBD2 (5 bases each). The CDR3 consists of 15 residues. Trimming left V 6 bases short and J 8 bases short, with 20 bases between. The germline CDR1 and CDR2 sequences are LNHDA and SQIVND (reference sequence). CDR3 region: CASRPLGTPTDEQFF. The CDR3 nucleotides read TGTGCCAGTAGGCCCCTGGGGACCCCGACGGATGAGCAGTTCTTC.

This chain's CDR3 is CSARAQRGLPNTEAFF. Here the CDR3 DNA reads TGCAGTGCTAGAGCCCAAAGGGGTCTGCCGAACACTGAAGCTTTCTTT. This rearrangement joins TRBV20-1 to TRBJ1-1; perhaps TRBD1 as D (5 bases). V was clipped by 1 base and J by 1 base, with 16 bases between them. The germline gives CDR1 DFQATT, CDR2 SNEGSKA (reference sequence). The CDR3 has 16 amino acids.

This clonotype has a handful of counts. This chain connects TRBV27 to TRBJ1-1, with D uncertain. From germline, CDR1 is MNHEY and CDR2 SMNVEV (reference sequence). This CDR3 has 11 residues. Trimming took 6 bases from V and 4 from J, leaving 6 bases between them. The CDR3 nucleotides are TGTGCCAGCAGGTCCTTCACTGAAGCTTTCTTT. Protein product: CASRSFTEAFF.

This clonotype appeared a few times. This rearrangement joins TRBV7-6 to TRBJ1-5; 8 bases align to TRBD1. CDR1 SGHVS and CDR2 FNYEAQ come from the germline V gene. J lost 5 bases, V lost 5 bases, and 11 bases had no gene match. This CDR3 comprises 16 residues. This CDR3 is CASSETVWTGHQPQHF. In nucleotides, the CDR3 is TGTGCCAGCAGCGAGACGGTCTGGACAGGGCATCAGCCCCAGCATTTT.

CDR3 nucleotide sequence: TGTGCCAGCAGCTTAGTTGGGACTAGCGGGGGATACGAGCAGTTCTTC. Translating it yields CASSLVGTSGGYEQFF. The chain joins TRBV7-6 to TRBJ2-1; 14 nucleotides match TRBD2. CDR1 is SGHVS, CDR2 FNYEAQ, per germline. There are 16 residues in the CDR3. Trimming took 1 base from V and 10 from J; bases not matched to a gene: 6.

This clonotype was seen just once. This sequence joins TRBV6-5 and TRBJ1-2; no clear D gene. The V gene lost 6 bases and the J gene lost 4 bases, with 12 bases spanning the gap. The CDR3 is 13 residues long. From germline, CDR1 is MNHEY and CDR2 SVGAGI. The CDR3 here is CASRGESFYGYTF. The CDR3 bases are TGTGCCAGCAGAGGAGAATCTTTCTATGGCTACACCTTC.

The V gene is TRBV19, the J gene TRBJ2-1; D might be TRBD1 (5 bases). The CDR3 totals 13 residues. Germline V CDR1 and CDR2: LNHDA, SQIVND (reference sequence). Deletions cut 3 bases from V and 4 bases from J, with 7 bases between. The CDR3 nucleotides are TGTGCCAGTAGTATTGGGGCTTACAATGAGCAGTTCTTC. Protein: CASSIGAYNEQFF.